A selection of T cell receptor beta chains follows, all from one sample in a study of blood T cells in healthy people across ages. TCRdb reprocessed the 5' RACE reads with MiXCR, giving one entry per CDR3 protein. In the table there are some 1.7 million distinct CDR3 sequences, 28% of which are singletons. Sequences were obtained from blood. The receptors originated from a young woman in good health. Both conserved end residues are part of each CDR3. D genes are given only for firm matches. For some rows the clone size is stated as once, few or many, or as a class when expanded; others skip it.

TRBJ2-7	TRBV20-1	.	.	CSASIGAGIYEQYF	TGCAGTGCTAGCATTGGGGCAGGTATCTACGAGCAGTACTTC
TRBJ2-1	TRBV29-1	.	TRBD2	CSVVGSGGLYNEQFF	TGCAGCGTTGTTGGTAGCGGGGGGCTCTACAATGAGCAGTTCTTC
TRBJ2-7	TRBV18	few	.	CASSPAGLFYEQYF	TGTGCCAGCTCACCCGCAGGGCTTTTCTACGAGCAGTACTTC
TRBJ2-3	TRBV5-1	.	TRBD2	CASRLAGETDTQYF	TGCGCCAGCAGACTAGCGGGGGAAACAGATACGCAGTATTTT
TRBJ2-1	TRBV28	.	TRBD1	CASSTRDRGDNEQFF	TGTGCCAGCAGCACCCGGGACAGGGGTGACAATGAGCAGTTCTTC
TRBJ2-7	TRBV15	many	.	CATSFRGTPEQYF	TGTGCCACCTCCTTTCGTGGCACCCCAGAGCAGTACTTC
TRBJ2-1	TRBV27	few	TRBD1	CASRDGQDFSEQFF	TGTGCCAGCAGAGACGGACAGGACTTTAGCGAGCAGTTCTTC
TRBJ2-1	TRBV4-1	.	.	CASSQRDFHNEQFF	TGCGCCAGCAGCCAACGGGACTTCCACAATGAGCAGTTCTTC
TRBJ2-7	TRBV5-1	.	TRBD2	CASTPSGGNYEQYF	TGCGCCAGCACTCCTAGCGGGGGTAACTACGAGCAGTACTTC
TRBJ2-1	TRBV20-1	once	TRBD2	CSASWTSGNNEQFF	TGCAGTGCTAGTTGGACTAGCGGCAACAATGAGCAGTTCTTC
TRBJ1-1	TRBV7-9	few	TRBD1	CASSLGAAQAGGTEAFF	TGTGCCAGCAGCCTGGGGGCTGCGCAGGCAGGGGGCACTGAAGCTTTCTTT
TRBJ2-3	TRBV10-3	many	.	CAISDGDLDTQYF	TGTGCCATCAGTGATGGGGATTTAGATACGCAGTATTTT
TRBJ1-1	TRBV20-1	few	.	CSATTAGTTEAFF	TGCAGTGCCACTACGGCAGGGACCACTGAAGCTTTCTTT
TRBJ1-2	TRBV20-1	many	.	CSARPDFYGYTF	TGCAGTGCTAGGCCGGACTTTTATGGCTACACCTTC
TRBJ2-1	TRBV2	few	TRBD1	CASNLATGVEHNEQFF	TGTGCCAGCAACCTAGCTACAGGGGTGGAGCACAATGAGCAGTTCTTC
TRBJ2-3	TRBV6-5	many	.	CASRWDSRTDTQYF	TGTGCCAGCAGGTGGGACTCGCGCACAGATACGCAGTATTTT
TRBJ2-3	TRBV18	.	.	CASSPPSQSEDTQYF	TGTGCCAGCTCACCACCCTCGCAGTCCGAAGATACGCAGTATTTT
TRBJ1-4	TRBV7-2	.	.	CASSFYKGEKLFF	TGTGCCAGCAGCTTTTATAAAGGTGAAAAACTGTTTTTT
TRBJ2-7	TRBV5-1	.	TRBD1	CASSARQGFDEQYF	TGCGCCAGCAGCGCAAGACAGGGTTTCGACGAGCAGTACTTC
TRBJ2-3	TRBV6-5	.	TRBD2	CASHRSREGSTDTQYF	TGTGCCAGTCATCGCTCCCGGGAGGGTAGCACAGATACGCAGTATTTT
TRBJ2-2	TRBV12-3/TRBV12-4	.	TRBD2	CASRPGLANTGERFF	TGTGCCAGCAGGCCGGGACTAGCGAACACCGGGGAGCGGTTTTTT
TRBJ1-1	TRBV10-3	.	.	CAIRERQELGAFF	TGTGCCATCAGGGAGCGACAGGAGCTGGGAGCTTTCTTT
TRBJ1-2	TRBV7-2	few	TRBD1	CASSLAGAGGGYGYTF	TGTGCCAGCAGCTTAGCGGGGGCAGGGGGAGGCTATGGCTACACCTTC
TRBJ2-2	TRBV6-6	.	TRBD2	CASGGVDTGELFF	TGTGCCAGCGGGGGGGTCGACACCGGGGAGCTGTTTTTT
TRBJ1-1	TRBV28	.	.	CASNSGTEAFF	TGTGCCAGCAACTCGGGCACTGAAGCTTTCTTT
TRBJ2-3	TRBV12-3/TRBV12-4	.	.	CASSFGGSGADTQYF	TGTGCCAGCAGTTTTGGGGGCTCGGGAGCAGATACGCAGTATTTT